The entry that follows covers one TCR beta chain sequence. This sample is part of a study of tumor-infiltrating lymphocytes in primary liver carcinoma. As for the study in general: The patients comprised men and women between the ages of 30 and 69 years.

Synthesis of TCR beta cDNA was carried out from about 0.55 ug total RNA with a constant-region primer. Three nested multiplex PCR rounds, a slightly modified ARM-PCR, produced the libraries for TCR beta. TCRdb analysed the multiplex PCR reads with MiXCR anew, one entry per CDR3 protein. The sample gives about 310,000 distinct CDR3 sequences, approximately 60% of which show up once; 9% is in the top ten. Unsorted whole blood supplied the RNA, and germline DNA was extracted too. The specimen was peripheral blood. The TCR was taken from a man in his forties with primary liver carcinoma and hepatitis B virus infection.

CDR3 amino acids: CASSEYRVEGYTF. CDR3 DNA: TGTGCCAGCAGTGAATACAGGGTGGAGGGCTACACCTTC. This chain uses TRBV2 with TRBJ1-2; tentatively, D is TRBD1 (6 bases). Germline assignment: CDR1 SNHLY and CDR2 FYNNEI. V gave up 2 bases and J gave up 8 bases, with 12 bases separating them. The CDR3 totals 13 residues.